These T cell receptor beta chains were read from a single sample in a study of T cell responses to AZD1222 COVID-19 vaccine. Assay: immunoSEQ multiplex PCR; the TCRdb copy retains only in-frame clones and omits some. This table holds about 35,000 clones, 80% to 90% found once. Source: peripheral blood, taken 28 days after the second AZD1222 dose. These receptors originate from an adult who received the AZD1222 COVID-19 vaccine. Each CDR3 is given with its conserved first and last residue. Fields, in order: J gene, clone size, V gene, D gene, CDR3 protein, CDR3 DNA. A D gene is named only where the DNA matches it firmly. Clone size, where shown, is once, few, many, or a class for clones that have expanded.

J gene: TRBJ2-7; clone size: once; V gene: TRBV7-2; D gene: TRBD1; CDR3 protein: CASRPGQGSYEQYF; CDR3 DNA: TGTGCCAGCAGACCGGGACAGGGGTCATACGAGCAGTACTTC
J gene: TRBJ1-1; clone size: -; V gene: TRBV10-3; D gene: -; CDR3 protein: CAHGQGRANTEAFF; CDR3 DNA: TGTGCCCACGGTCAGGGACGGGCGAACACTGAAGCTTTCTTT
J gene: TRBJ2-7; clone size: -; V gene: TRBV5-1; D gene: TRBD2; CDR3 protein: CASSSTSGGDEQYF; CDR3 DNA: TGCGCCAGCAGCTCGACTAGCGGGGGCGACGAGCAGTACTTC
J gene: TRBJ1-4; clone size: -; V gene: TRBV19; D gene: TRBD1; CDR3 protein: CASSGTGPGRSNEKLFF; CDR3 DNA: TGTGCCAGTAGTGGGACAGGGCCAGGGCGGTCTAATGAAAAACTGTTTTTT
J gene: TRBJ2-1; clone size: -; V gene: TRBV9; D gene: TRBD1; CDR3 protein: CASSVEGTVTYNEQFF; CDR3 DNA: TGTGCCAGCAGCGTAGAAGGGACAGTAACCTACAATGAGCAGTTCTTC
J gene: TRBJ2-7; clone size: -; V gene: TRBV5-1; D gene: TRBD1; CDR3 protein: CASSPRQGAAYEQYF; CDR3 DNA: TGCGCCAGCAGCCCTCGACAGGGAGCGGCCTACGAGCAGTACTTC
J gene: TRBJ2-7; clone size: -; V gene: TRBV30; D gene: TRBD1; CDR3 protein: CAWRQGSVYEQYF; CDR3 DNA: TGTGCCTGGCGACAGGGAAGCGTCTACGAGCAGTACTTC
J gene: TRBJ2-5; clone size: -; V gene: TRBV7-9; D gene: TRBD1; CDR3 protein: CASSPRGLSYQETQYF; CDR3 DNA: TGTGCCAGCAGCCCAAGGGGGCTGTCGTACCAAGAGACCCAGTACTTC
J gene: TRBJ1-1; clone size: -; V gene: TRBV4-2; D gene: -; CDR3 protein: CASTPGDTGGTEAFF; CDR3 DNA: TGTGCCAGCACTCCGGGGGACACCGGGGGCACTGAAGCTTTCTTT
J gene: TRBJ1-1; clone size: -; V gene: TRBV7-3; D gene: -; CDR3 protein: CASSPTGNTEAFF; CDR3 DNA: TGTGCCAGCAGTCCGACGGGGAACACTGAAGCTTTCTTT
J gene: TRBJ1-2; clone size: few; V gene: TRBV28; D gene: -; CDR3 protein: CASSLKVSGYTF; CDR3 DNA: TGTGCCAGCAGTTTAAAAGTCAGTGGCTACACCTTC
J gene: TRBJ2-5; clone size: -; V gene: TRBV9; D gene: TRBD1; CDR3 protein: CASSVEPGTGLGKETQYF; CDR3 DNA: TGTGCCAGCAGCGTAGAGCCCGGGACAGGGTTGGGAAAAGAGACCCAGTACTTC
J gene: TRBJ2-5; clone size: -; V gene: TRBV5-4; D gene: -; CDR3 protein: CASSPRGVQETQYF; CDR3 DNA: TGTGCCAGCAGCCCCCGGGGCGTACAAGAGACCCAGTACTTC
J gene: TRBJ2-1; clone size: -; V gene: TRBV5-6; D gene: -; CDR3 protein: CASSLGGDNEQFF; CDR3 DNA: TGTGCCAGCAGCTTGGGTGGGGACAATGAGCAGTTCTTC
J gene: TRBJ2-1; clone size: -; V gene: TRBV27; D gene: -; CDR3 protein: CASSFFSANNEQFF; CDR3 DNA: TGTGCCAGCAGTTTTTTTAGCGCCAACAATGAGCAGTTCTTC
J gene: TRBJ2-2; clone size: -; V gene: TRBV19; D gene: -; CDR3 protein: CASSIDRWGVGATTRGTGELFF; CDR3 DNA: TGTGCCAGTAGTATAGATCGGTGGGGGGTCGGAGCCACTACCCGGGGAACCGGGGAGCTGTTTTTT
J gene: TRBJ1-5; clone size: -; V gene: TRBV7-8; D gene: TRBD1; CDR3 protein: CASSTGQGGNQPQHF; CDR3 DNA: TGTGCCAGCAGCACTGGACAGGGGGGCAATCAGCCCCAGCATTTT
J gene: TRBJ1-6; clone size: -; V gene: TRBV5-6; D gene: -; CDR3 protein: CASSLANSPLHF; CDR3 DNA: TGTGCCAGCAGCTTGGCCAATTCACCCCTCCACTTT
J gene: TRBJ2-5; clone size: -; V gene: TRBV6-5; D gene: -; CDR3 protein: CASGRGGVGQETQYF; CDR3 DNA: TGTGCCAGCGGAAGGGGAGGAGTGGGTCAAGAGACCCAGTACTTC
J gene: TRBJ1-3; clone size: -; V gene: TRBV19; D gene: TRBD1; CDR3 protein: CASTIGDSSGNTIYF; CDR3 DNA: TGTGCCAGTACCATAGGGGACAGCTCTGGAAACACCATATATTTT
J gene: TRBJ2-3; clone size: -; V gene: TRBV27; D gene: TRBD2; CDR3 protein: CASSSGTSGPSPLNTQYF; CDR3 DNA: TGTGCCAGCAGTTCCGGGACTAGCGGTCCTTCGCCACTGAATACGCAGTATTTT
J gene: TRBJ2-7; clone size: -; V gene: TRBV5-8; D gene: -; CDR3 protein: CASSSEGGPYEQYF; CDR3 DNA: TGTGCCAGCAGCTCCGAGGGGGGACCCTACGAGCAGTACTTC
J gene: TRBJ2-7; clone size: -; V gene: TRBV27; D gene: -; CDR3 protein: CASSWAGTHSYEQYF; CDR3 DNA: TGTGCCAGCAGTTGGGCCGGGACACACTCCTACGAGCAGTACTTC
J gene: TRBJ1-1; clone size: -; V gene: TRBV19; D gene: -; CDR3 protein: CASSVGTGNTEAFF; CDR3 DNA: TGTGCCAGTAGTGTCGGGACCGGCAACACTGAAGCTTTCTTT
J gene: TRBJ1-3; clone size: -; V gene: TRBV7-2; D gene: TRBD1; CDR3 protein: CASSLRARGTGNTIYF; CDR3 DNA: TGTGCCAGCAGCTTACGCGCCAGGGGGACTGGAAACACCATATATTTT
J gene: TRBJ2-7; clone size: few; V gene: TRBV19; D gene: -; CDR3 protein: CAVGRDETYEQYF; CDR3 DNA: TGTGCCGTAGGACGGGACGAAACCTACGAGCAGTACTTC
J gene: TRBJ1-2; clone size: -; V gene: TRBV19; D gene: TRBD1; CDR3 protein: CASSTGDRGGYTF; CDR3 DNA: TGTGCCAGTAGTACCGGGGACAGGGGTGGCTACACCTTC
J gene: TRBJ1-6; clone size: once; V gene: TRBV6-5; D gene: TRBD1; CDR3 protein: CASRPISTGDSPLHF; CDR3 DNA: TGTGCCAGCAGACCTATCTCCACAGGGGATTCACCCCTCCACTTT
J gene: TRBJ2-6; clone size: once; V gene: TRBV28; D gene: -; CDR3 protein: CASSPRGGGANVLTF; CDR3 DNA: TGTGCCAGCAGCCCCAGGGGCGGGGGGGCCAACGTCCTGACTTTC
J gene: TRBJ1-4; clone size: -; V gene: TRBV7-9; D gene: TRBD1; CDR3 protein: CASSFQGGTGKLFF; CDR3 DNA: TGTGCCAGCAGCTTTCAGGGGGGGACGGGAAAACTGTTTTTT
J gene: TRBJ1-1; clone size: -; V gene: TRBV6-5; D gene: -; CDR3 protein: CASSYLPNTEAFF; CDR3 DNA: TGTGCCAGCAGTTATCTTCCGAACACTGAAGCTTTCTTT
J gene: TRBJ2-5; clone size: -; V gene: TRBV27; D gene: -; CDR3 protein: CASSQGQQQETQYF; CDR3 DNA: TGTGCCAGCAGTCAAGGACAGCAACAAGAGACCCAGTACTTC
J gene: TRBJ1-5; clone size: few; V gene: TRBV5-1; D gene: -; CDR3 protein: CASRVEGDQPQHF; CDR3 DNA: TGCGCCAGCAGGGTTGAGGGGGATCAGCCCCAGCATTTT
J gene: TRBJ1-6; clone size: -; V gene: TRBV27; D gene: -; CDR3 protein: CASTPNFGARNSPLHF; CDR3 DNA: TGTGCCAGCACTCCAAACTTTGGGGCCAGGAACTCACCCCTCCACTTT
J gene: TRBJ1-2; clone size: -; V gene: TRBV3-1/TRBV3-2; D gene: TRBD1; CDR3 protein: CASSLLGTATTYGYTF; CDR3 DNA: TGTGCCAGCAGCCTTCTGGGGACAGCGACCACCTATGGCTACACCTTC
J gene: TRBJ1-5; clone size: -; V gene: TRBV27; D gene: -; CDR3 protein: CASSPHSNQPQHF; CDR3 DNA: TGTGCCAGCAGCCCACATAGCAATCAGCCCCAGCATTTT
J gene: TRBJ1-4; clone size: once; V gene: TRBV7-9; D gene: -; CDR3 protein: CASGGQEKLFF; CDR3 DNA: TGTGCCAGCGGGGGGCAGGAAAAACTGTTTTTT
J gene: TRBJ1-6; clone size: -; V gene: TRBV30; D gene: -; CDR3 protein: CAWSNGDSPLHF; CDR3 DNA: TGTGCCTGGAGTAATGGTGATTCACCCCTCCACTTT
J gene: TRBJ1-2; clone size: few; V gene: TRBV14; D gene: TRBD1; CDR3 protein: CASSLRGPTSHNYGYTF; CDR3 DNA: TGTGCCAGCAGCCTAAGGGGGCCCACATCCCATAACTATGGCTACACCTTC
J gene: TRBJ1-1; clone size: once; V gene: TRBV6-5; D gene: -; CDR3 protein: CATNAARSLNTEAFF; CDR3 DNA: TGTGCCACTAATGCTGCTAGATCGCTGAACACTGAAGCTTTCTTT
J gene: TRBJ1-5; clone size: -; V gene: TRBV7-9; D gene: -; CDR3 protein: CASSLANQPQHF; CDR3 DNA: TGTGCCAGCAGCTTAGCCAATCAGCCCCAGCATTTT
J gene: TRBJ1-6; clone size: -; V gene: TRBV6-5; D gene: -; CDR3 protein: CASNIGNSPLHF; CDR3 DNA: TGTGCCAGCAATATCGGGAATTCACCCCTCCACTTT
J gene: TRBJ2-2; clone size: -; V gene: TRBV29-1; D gene: TRBD2; CDR3 protein: CSVSELASGELFF; CDR3 DNA: TGCAGCGTTTCAGAACTAGCGAGCGGGGAGCTGTTTTTT
J gene: TRBJ2-7; clone size: -; V gene: TRBV11-2; D gene: TRBD1; CDR3 protein: CASSLARTGGSYEQYF; CDR3 DNA: TGTGCCAGCAGCTTAGCTCGGACAGGGGGCTCCTACGAGCAGTACTTC
J gene: TRBJ2-7; clone size: -; V gene: TRBV7-9; D gene: TRBD2; CDR3 protein: CASSWAGTSGREEQYF; CDR3 DNA: TGTGCCAGCAGCTGGGCCGGGACTAGCGGGAGGGAAGAGCAGTACTTC
J gene: TRBJ1-2; clone size: once; V gene: TRBV6-5; D gene: TRBD1; CDR3 protein: CASSRSWTGGEGYTF; CDR3 DNA: TGTGCCAGCAGCCGAAGCTGGACAGGCGGGGAAGGCTACACCTTC
J gene: TRBJ2-5; clone size: -; V gene: TRBV6-1; D gene: -; CDR3 protein: CASSEEEGGRETQYF; CDR3 DNA: TGTGCCAGCAGTGAAGAAGAGGGGGGCCGGGAGACCCAGTACTTC
J gene: TRBJ1-5; clone size: -; V gene: TRBV28; D gene: -; CDR3 protein: CASSTRLRGRDQPQHF; CDR3 DNA: TGTGCCAGCAGTACCCGCCTGAGGGGCAGGGATCAGCCCCAGCATTTT
J gene: TRBJ1-4; clone size: -; V gene: TRBV3-1/TRBV3-2; D gene: TRBD1; CDR3 protein: CASSPPRGRGHEKLFF; CDR3 DNA: TGTGCCAGCAGCCCACCCCGGGGGAGGGGGCATGAAAAACTGTTTTTT
J gene: TRBJ2-5; clone size: once; V gene: TRBV5-1; D gene: TRBD2; CDR3 protein: CASSSGWASGRTETQYF; CDR3 DNA: TGCGCCAGCAGCTCGGGGTGGGCTAGCGGGAGAACAGAGACCCAGTACTTC
J gene: TRBJ1-2; clone size: -; V gene: TRBV29-1; D gene: -; CDR3 protein: CSVDGGKGGGYTF; CDR3 DNA: TGCAGCGTTGACGGGGGAAAAGGGGGTGGCTACACCTTC
J gene: TRBJ2-1; clone size: -; V gene: TRBV4-2; D gene: -; CDR3 protein: CASSQEFAGMTDEQFF; CDR3 DNA: TGTGCCAGCAGCCAAGAATTTGCGGGAATGACGGATGAGCAGTTCTTC
J gene: TRBJ1-2; clone size: -; V gene: TRBV10-3; D gene: -; CDR3 protein: CAISESKNYGYTF; CDR3 DNA: TGTGCCATCAGTGAGTCTAAGAACTATGGCTACACCTTC
J gene: TRBJ1-6; clone size: -; V gene: TRBV19; D gene: -; CDR3 protein: CASNHLSINSPLHF; CDR3 DNA: TGTGCCAGTAATCATCTCTCGATTAATTCACCCCTCCACTTT